These T cell receptor beta chains were read from a single sample in a study of beta chain features in type 1 diabetes. Produced via immunoSEQ multiplex PCR; TCRdb's table is partial and in-frame only. The profile covers about 360,000 clones, with 10% to 15% appearing a single time and roughly 0.015% taken by the ten largest. The specimen was naive CD4+ T cells from blood. These receptors came from a man between 18 and 35 years old in good health. Each CDR3 is given with its conserved first and last residue. A D gene is named only where the DNA matches it firmly. Size tells how often a clone was seen (once, few, many) or the class of an expanded clone, and some rows leave it out.

TRBV5-1	NA	TRBJ2-5	few	TGCGCCAGCACCTGGGACTTACAAGAGACCCAGTACTTC	CASTWDLQETQYF
TRBV14	TRBD1	TRBJ2-7	NA	TGTGCCAGCAGTCCGCGGACAGGCCCCTCCGAGCAGTACTTC	CASSPRTGPSEQYF
TRBV5-4	NA	TRBJ2-1	NA	TGTGCCAGCAGCCCCCCGCAGGGGGGAAGGGGCAATGAGCAGTTCTTC	CASSPPQGGRGNEQFF
TRBV4-2	TRBD1	TRBJ1-5	NA	TGTGCCAGCAGCCAAATGCAGGGGGAGTGGAATCAGCCCCAGCATTTT	CASSQMQGEWNQPQHF
TRBV7-2	NA	TRBJ2-1	NA	TGTGCCAGCAGCGCACATACTAGATACAATGAGCAGTTCTTC	CASSAHTRYNEQFF
TRBV7-2	NA	TRBJ2-7	few	TGTGCCAGCAGCTTAGTCCGCCGCAGGGGCGCCTACGAGCAGTACTTC	CASSLVRRRGAYEQYF
TRBV14	NA	TRBJ2-7	few	TGTGCCAGCAGCCGGGTGACGAGGGAGCAGTACTTC	CASSRVTREQYF
TRBV5-6	TRBD1	TRBJ2-5	few	TGTGCCAGCAGCATTACAGGGGGCGGAGAGACCCAGTACTTC	CASSITGGGETQYF
TRBV21-1	NA	TRBJ2-5	NA	TGTGCCAGCAGCAAACTTCGGCGCCCAGGACAAGAGACCCAGTACTTC	CASSKLRRPGQETQYF
TRBV18	NA	TRBJ1-2	NA	TGTGCCAGCTCACCACCGGAACCACAAAGAGGCTATGGCTACACCTTC	CASSPPEPQRGYGYTF
TRBV4-2	TRBD1	TRBJ1-5	NA	TGTGCCAGCAGCCAAGACGACAGGGTGAATCAGCCCCAGCATTTT	CASSQDDRVNQPQHF
TRBV15	NA	TRBJ1-2	NA	TGTGCCACCAGCAGAGATAAGGTAGAGGCTCATGGCTACACCTTC	CATSRDKVEAHGYTF
TRBV7-7	TRBD2	TRBJ2-5	NA	TGTGCTAGCAGCAGGGGACTAGCGGGAGGGCAAGAGACCCAGTACTTC	CASSRGLAGGQETQYF
TRBV19	NA	TRBJ2-2	NA	TGTGCCAGTAGTAGTATATTCCGTTTAGGAGCGAACACCGGGGAGCTGTTTTTT	CASSSIFRLGANTGELFF
TRBV28	NA	TRBJ1-1	NA	TGTGCCAGCACCGGGGGGTACACTGAAGCTTTCTTT	CASTGGYTEAFF
TRBV7-2	NA	TRBJ2-3	NA	TGTGCCAGCAGCTTAAGTCCCCCTGGAGGGCAGTATTTT	CASSLSPPGGQYF
TRBV7-9	NA	TRBJ2-2	few	TGTGCCAGCAGCTTAGGGAGCTACACCGGGGAGCTGTTTTTT	CASSLGSYTGELFF
TRBV29-1	NA	TRBJ1-1	NA	TGCAGCGTTGCGCAGTTATACACTGAAGCTTTCTTT	CSVAQLYTEAFF
TRBV5-1	NA	TRBJ2-7	few	TGCGCCAGCAGACCGAGGGGGACCTCCTACGAGCAGTACTTC	CASRPRGTSYEQYF
TRBV5-4	TRBD1	TRBJ1-6	few	TGTGCCAGCAGCTACAGGGGTAATTCACCCCTCCACTTT	CASSYRGNSPLHF
TRBV7-2	NA	TRBJ2-7	NA	TGTGCCAGCAGCCCCTGGACAGCAAACTACGAGCAGTACTTC	CASSPWTANYEQYF
TRBV6-1	TRBD1	TRBJ2-5	NA	TGTGCCAGCAGTGAGAACAGGGGGGAGACCCAGTACTTC	CASSENRGETQYF
TRBV5-1	TRBD1	TRBJ2-7	NA	TGCGCCAGCAGCATGGGACAGGTCTACGAGCAGTACTTC	CASSMGQVYEQYF
TRBV4-3	TRBD2	TRBJ2-3	few	TGCGCCAGCAGCCTATATAGCGGGGCGGGGGATACGCAGTATTTT	CASSLYSGAGDTQYF
TRBV27	NA	TRBJ1-2	few	TGTGCCAGCAGTGACGGCTTGCGGGGCTATGGCTACACCTTC	CASSDGLRGYGYTF
TRBV9	TRBD2	TRBJ2-7	few	TGTGCCAGCAGTCCCGGGGGGGTCTTCTCCTACGAGCAGTACTTC	CASSPGGVFSYEQYF
TRBV7-2	NA	TRBJ1-6	NA	TGTGCCAGCAGACTCCTACGGACAGAGGCCCTCCACTTT	CASRLLRTEALHF
TRBV30	NA	TRBJ1-1	few	TGTGCCTGGGTTAGGAGTTACACTGAAGCTTTCTTT	CAWVRSYTEAFF
TRBV5-1	NA	TRBJ2-7	NA	TGCGCCAGCAGCCAGTACAGGGATCGGTCCGAGCAGTACTTC	CASSQYRDRSEQYF
TRBV29-1	NA	TRBJ1-2	many	TGCAGCGTTGAAGATCAGGGGAACTATGGCTACACCTTC	CSVEDQGNYGYTF
TRBV11-1	TRBD1	TRBJ2-7	few	TGTGCCAGCAGCTTATCCCGAGACAGGGGGCCATACGAGCAGTACTTC	CASSLSRDRGPYEQYF
TRBV27	TRBD1	TRBJ2-7	few	TGTGCCAGCAGTTTATACTCCGGGACAGGGAGCTCCTACGAGCAGTACTTC	CASSLYSGTGSSYEQYF
TRBV7-2	NA	TRBJ1-6	NA	TGTGCCAGCAGCTTAGAGCCCGCGCCTAATTCACCCCTCCACTTT	CASSLEPAPNSPLHF
TRBV4-2	TRBD2	TRBJ2-4	few	TGTGCCAGCAGCCAGTATAGCGGGAGTAACATTCAGTACTTC	CASSQYSGSNIQYF
TRBV10-3	NA	TRBJ1-2	NA	TGTGCCACATCAGGGGATCGATTTCATGGCTACACCTTC	CATSGDRFHGYTF
TRBV7-3	TRBD2	TRBJ2-1	NA	TGTGCCAGCAGCTTCGCTAGCGGGATACCCGATGAGCAGTTCTTC	CASSFASGIPDEQFF
TRBV10-2	TRBD2	TRBJ2-1	NA	TGCGCCACGGGACTAGCGGGAGACAATGAGCAGTTCTTC	CATGLAGDNEQFF
TRBV2	NA	TRBJ2-3	few	TGTGCCAGCAGTGAGGGGGGTATCCCTAGCACAGATACGCAGTATTTT	CASSEGGIPSTDTQYF
TRBV6-5	NA	TRBJ1-5	NA	TGTGCCATCAGTGCAGGGGAGAGCAATCAGCCCCAGCATTTT	CAISAGESNQPQHF
TRBV30	TRBD1	TRBJ2-1	NA	TGTGCCTGGAGTCCGGGACAGGGGGCCTACAATGAGCAGTTCTTC	CAWSPGQGAYNEQFF
TRBV5-1	NA	TRBJ2-7	few	TGCGCCAGCAGCTCAACGCCGGGACTCTCCTACGAGCAGTACTTC	CASSSTPGLSYEQYF
TRBV7-2	TRBD1	TRBJ2-6	NA	TGTGCCAGCAGCTTAGCGGGGACAGGGCCCTCTGGGGCCAACGTCCTGACTTTC	CASSLAGTGPSGANVLTF
TRBV11-1	NA	TRBJ2-3	few	TGTGCCAGCAGCGCGGGGCAGACGGGAGCTGGAGATACGCAGTATTTT	CASSAGQTGAGDTQYF
TRBV29-1	NA	TRBJ1-2	few	TGCAGCGTTGGTGAGATGGACACAGTCAATGGCTACACCTTC	CSVGEMDTVNGYTF
TRBV15	NA	TRBJ1-5	few	TGTGCCACCAGCAGAGGATTTGGGGAGGCAGGCAATCAGCCCCAGCATTTT	CATSRGFGEAGNQPQHF
TRBV9	NA	TRBJ2-6	few	TGTGCCAGCAGCGCTGCTGGGGCCAACGTCCTGACTTTC	CASSAAGANVLTF
TRBV4-2	NA	TRBJ2-1	few	TGTGCCAGCAGCTCCCGACTAGTGCGCAATGAGCAGTTCTTC	CASSSRLVRNEQFF
TRBV7-9	NA	TRBJ2-3	NA	TGTGCCAGCAGCTTGGAGCTAGCCATTACAGATACGCAGTATTTT	CASSLELAITDTQYF
TRBV4-1	NA	TRBJ2-3	NA	TGCGCCAGCAGCCATCGCCCACGCGGGGCTAGGTCGTTAGATACGCAGTATTTT	CASSHRPRGARSLDTQYF
TRBV9	NA	TRBJ2-1	few	TGTGCCAGCAGCGTAGGAATTTTACTAAACTACAATGAGCAGTTCTTC	CASSVGILLNYNEQFF
TRBV12-2	NA	TRBJ2-7	NA	TGTGCAAGTTCTCGATCCCGGGACAGGATCTACGAGCAGTACTTC	CASSRSRDRIYEQYF
TRBV29-1	TRBD1	TRBJ2-1	NA	TGCAGCGTTGGTCGGACAGGGGCCAATGAGCAGTTCTTC	CSVGRTGANEQFF
TRBV13	TRBD2	TRBJ2-7	few	TGTGCCAGCAGCCGGAGCGGGAGACCCCCCTACGAGCAGTACTTC	CASSRSGRPPYEQYF
TRBV7-2	TRBD1	TRBJ1-3	few	TGTGCCAGCAGCTTAGTCGGAGGACAGGACTCTGGAAACACCATATATTTT	CASSLVGGQDSGNTIYF